The rows below give T cell receptor beta chains drawn from one sample of a study of technical replicates of blood from a few donors. The method was immunoSEQ multiplex PCR; TCRdb's version includes in-frame clones alone and lacks a portion of them. The data contain some 66,000 clones, more than 95% of them singletons. The sample taken for sequencing was T cells isolated from PBMCs. The receptor source for this set is a human donor in good health. CDR3s include the opening cysteine and the closing phenylalanine or tryptophan. The D gene is left open where the match is weak. Part of the rows lack a size; the others show once, few, many or a class for expanded clones.

V: TRBV15; J: TRBJ2-3; D: TRBD2; size: NA; DNA: TGTGCCACCAGCAGAGGCAGTAGCGGGAGATGGGATACGCAGTATTTT; CDR3: CATSRGSSGRWDTQYF
V: TRBV11-3; J: TRBJ1-1; D: NA; size: NA; DNA: TGTGCCACGAGACAGCTTCGAAACACTGAAGCTTTCTTT; CDR3: CATRQLRNTEAFF
V: TRBV20-1; J: TRBJ1-2; D: NA; size: NA; DNA: TGCAGTGCTAGAGCTAGCGGGGGCTACACCTTC; CDR3: CSARASGGYTF
V: TRBV28; J: TRBJ1-3; D: NA; size: NA; DNA: TGTGCCAGTAGATCCCAGGGGCGAGGAAACACCATATATTTT; CDR3: CASRSQGRGNTIYF
V: TRBV30; J: TRBJ1-1; D: NA; size: NA; DNA: TGTGCCTGGAGTGTCCTTGGAGCCCTGAACACTGAAGCTTTCTTT; CDR3: CAWSVLGALNTEAFF
V: TRBV30; J: TRBJ2-3; D: NA; size: NA; DNA: TGTGCCTGGAGTGTACGGGGGGCGGATACGCAGTATTTT; CDR3: CAWSVRGADTQYF
V: TRBV4-1; J: TRBJ1-1; D: NA; size: NA; DNA: TGCGCCAGCAGCGACCTGATCCGAGGGAGGAACACTGAAGCTTTCTTT; CDR3: CASSDLIRGRNTEAFF
V: TRBV19; J: TRBJ2-7; D: TRBD1; size: NA; DNA: TGTGCCAGTAGAAAGACAGGGGAGCGCTACGAGCAGTACTTC; CDR3: CASRKTGERYEQYF
V: TRBV6-5; J: TRBJ1-4; D: TRBD1; size: NA; DNA: TGTGCCAGCAGTAGCTGGACAGGGGGCGATGAAAAACTGTTTTTT; CDR3: CASSSWTGGDEKLFF
V: TRBV11-3; J: TRBJ2-7; D: NA; size: NA; DNA: TGTGCCAGCAGCTTACACACAAGAACCTACGAGCAGTACTTC; CDR3: CASSLHTRTYEQYF
V: TRBV6-5; J: TRBJ2-7; D: NA; size: NA; DNA: TGTGCCAGCAGTTTTTTTGGGACTGGGTACGAGCAGTACTTC; CDR3: CASSFFGTGYEQYF
V: TRBV29-1; J: TRBJ1-4; D: NA; size: NA; DNA: TGCAGCGTCCAAATCCCGGCAACTAATGAAAAACTGTTTTTT; CDR3: CSVQIPATNEKLFF
V: TRBV6-1; J: TRBJ2-7; D: TRBD1; size: few; DNA: TGTGCCAGCAGTGGCTGGGGGCCACTTGACAGGGTACACGAGCAGTACTTC; CDR3: CASSGWGPLDRVHEQYF
V: TRBV30; J: TRBJ1-1; D: NA; size: once; DNA: TGTGCCTGGAGGACACTCAACACTGAAGCTTTCTTT; CDR3: CAWRTLNTEAFF
V: TRBV2; J: TRBJ1-1; D: NA; size: NA; DNA: TGTGCCAGCAGGTTAATGAACACTGAAGCTTTCTTT; CDR3: CASRLMNTEAFF
V: TRBV7-8; J: TRBJ2-7; D: NA; size: NA; DNA: TGTGCCAGCAGCTTAGGGTGGGTGGGCCAGGTCTACTACGAGCAGTACTTC; CDR3: CASSLGWVGQVYYEQYF
V: TRBV25-1; J: TRBJ2-1; D: NA; size: NA; DNA: TGTGCCAGCAGTGTGACAGGTTCCTACAATGAGCAGTTCTTC; CDR3: CASSVTGSYNEQFF
V: TRBV6-4; J: TRBJ2-2; D: TRBD1; size: NA; DNA: TGTGCCAGCAGTGACTCGAAGGGGGCAACGGGGGAGCTGTTTTTT; CDR3: CASSDSKGATGELFF
V: TRBV25-1; J: TRBJ2-1; D: NA; size: NA; DNA: TGTGCCAGCAGTCTGGGGGCCTTTGTAGATGAGCAGTTCTTC; CDR3: CASSLGAFVDEQFF
V: TRBV5-1; J: TRBJ2-5; D: TRBD2; size: NA; DNA: TGCGCCAGCAGCGTGGGAGCGGGAGGGCCACAAGAGACCCAGTACTTC; CDR3: CASSVGAGGPQETQYF
V: TRBV6-5; J: TRBJ2-2; D: TRBD1; size: NA; DNA: TGTGCCAGCAGTTACGGAAGGGGGCGGACCGGGGAGCTGTTTTTT; CDR3: CASSYGRGRTGELFF
V: TRBV27; J: TRBJ2-3; D: NA; size: NA; DNA: TGTGCCAGCAGTTTATCTCAGGTGGTAGATACGCAGTATTTT; CDR3: CASSLSQVVDTQYF
V: TRBV14; J: TRBJ2-5; D: NA; size: NA; DNA: TGTGCCAGCAGCCAACCTCTGAAGGAGAGGACCCAGTACTTC; CDR3: CASSQPLKERTQYF